The present TCR beta chain was sequenced within a study of response to subunit inactivated influenza vaccine. Ten or more counts support this clonotype. The antigen is unknown. V trimming: 3 bases; J trimming: 3 bases; junction bases outside the gene matches: 4. The germline V gene has CDR1 SGHRS and CDR2 YFSETQ. CDR3 length: 15 residues. Study-wide points: Each seasonal flu vaccination may recruit only limited new T cells, authors suggested.

TCRdb independently ran MiXCR on the RT-PCR reads; one entry per CDR3 protein. The table includes fewer than 550,000 distinct CDR3 sequences, about 25% detected once. V and J are TRBV5-1 and TRBJ2-1, with TRBD2 matching over 9 bases. This specimen consisted of CD4+ T cells sorted from PBMCs, obtained around 5 days after vaccination. This clonotype was obtained from a man aged 50 or older who received an inactivated influenza vaccine. The CDR3 nucleotides are TGCGCCAGCAGCTCAAGCGGGGGGAACTACAATGAGCAGTTCTTC. Protein product: CASSSSGGNYNEQFF.